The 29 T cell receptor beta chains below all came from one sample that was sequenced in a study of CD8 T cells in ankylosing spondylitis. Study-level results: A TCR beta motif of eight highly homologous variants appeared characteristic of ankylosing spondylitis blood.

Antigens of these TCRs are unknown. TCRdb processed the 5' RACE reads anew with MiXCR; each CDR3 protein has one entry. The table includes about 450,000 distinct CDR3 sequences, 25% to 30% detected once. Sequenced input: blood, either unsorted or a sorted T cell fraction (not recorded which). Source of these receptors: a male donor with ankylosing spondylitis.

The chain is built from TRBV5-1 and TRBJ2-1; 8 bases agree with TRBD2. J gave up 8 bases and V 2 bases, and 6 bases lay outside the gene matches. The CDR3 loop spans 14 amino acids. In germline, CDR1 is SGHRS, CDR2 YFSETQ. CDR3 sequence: CASSLVGTRDEQFF. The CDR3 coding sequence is TGCGCCAGCAGCTTAGTCGGGACTAGGGATGAGCAGTTCTTC.

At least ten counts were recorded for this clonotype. The CDR3 loop is CASSLWPGNQPQHF. Here the CDR3 DNA reads TGTGCCAGCAGTTTATGGCCGGGCAATCAGCCCCAGCATTTT. The gene calls are TRBV27 and TRBJ1-5; no firm D call. Germline V gene sequence: CDR1 MNHEY, CDR2 SMNVEV (reference sequence). Deletions cut 1 base from V and 2 bases from J, with 6 bases between. The CDR3 loop spans 14 amino acids.

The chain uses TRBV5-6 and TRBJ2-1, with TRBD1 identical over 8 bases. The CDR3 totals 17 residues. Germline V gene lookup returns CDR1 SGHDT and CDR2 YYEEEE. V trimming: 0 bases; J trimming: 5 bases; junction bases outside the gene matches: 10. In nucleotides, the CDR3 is TGTGCCAGCAGCTTGGCGGCCGGGACAGGAGGCCACAATGAGCAGTTCTTC. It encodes CASSLAAGTGGHNEQFF.

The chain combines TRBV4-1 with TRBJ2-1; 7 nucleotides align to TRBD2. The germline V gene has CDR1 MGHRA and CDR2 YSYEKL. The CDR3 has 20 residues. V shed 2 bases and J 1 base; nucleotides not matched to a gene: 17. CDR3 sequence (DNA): TGCGCCAGCAGCCAAAGGGAAGGAGGCGGGAGTAGGTCGTCCTACAATGAGCAGTTCTTC. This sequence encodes CASSQREGGGSRSSYNEQFF.

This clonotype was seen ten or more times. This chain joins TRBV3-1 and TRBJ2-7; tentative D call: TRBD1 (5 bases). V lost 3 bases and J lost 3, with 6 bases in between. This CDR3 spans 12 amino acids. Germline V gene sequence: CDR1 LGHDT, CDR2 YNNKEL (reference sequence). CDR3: CASSHRGYEQYF. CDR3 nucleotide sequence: TGTGCCAGCAGCCATAGGGGCTACGAGCAGTACTTC.

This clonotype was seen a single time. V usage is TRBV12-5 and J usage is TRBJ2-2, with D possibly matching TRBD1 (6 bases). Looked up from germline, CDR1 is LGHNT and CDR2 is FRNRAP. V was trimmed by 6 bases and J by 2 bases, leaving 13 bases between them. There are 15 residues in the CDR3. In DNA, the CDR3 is TGTGCTAGTGGCTCCAGGGACACCAACACCGGGGAGCTGTTTTTT. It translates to CASGSRDTNTGELFF. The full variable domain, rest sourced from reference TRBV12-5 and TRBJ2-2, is DARVTQTPRHKVTEMGQEVTMRCQPILGHNTVFWYRQTMMQGLELLAYFRNRAPLDDSGMPKDRFSAEMPDATLATLKIQPSEPRDSAVYFCASGSRDTNTGELFFGEGSRLTVL.

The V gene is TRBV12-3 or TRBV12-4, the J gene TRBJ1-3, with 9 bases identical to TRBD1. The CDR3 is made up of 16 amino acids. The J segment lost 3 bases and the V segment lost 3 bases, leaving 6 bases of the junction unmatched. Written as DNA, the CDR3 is TGTGCCAGCAGTTTCGCGGACAGGGGAGTTGGAAACACCATATATTTT. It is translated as CASSFADRGVGNTIYF.

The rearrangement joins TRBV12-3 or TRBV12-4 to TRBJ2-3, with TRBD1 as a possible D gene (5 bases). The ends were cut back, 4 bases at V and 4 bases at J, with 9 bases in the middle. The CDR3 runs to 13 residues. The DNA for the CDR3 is TGTGCCAGCAGTTCCTCAGGGTCAGATACGCAGTATTTT. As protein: CASSSSGSDTQYF.

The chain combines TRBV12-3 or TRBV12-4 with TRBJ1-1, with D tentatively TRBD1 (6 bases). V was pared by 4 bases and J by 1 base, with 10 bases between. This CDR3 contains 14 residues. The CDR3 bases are TGTGCCAGCAGTTATGGGGGGCCGAACACTGAAGCTTTCTTT. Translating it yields CASSYGGPNTEAFF.

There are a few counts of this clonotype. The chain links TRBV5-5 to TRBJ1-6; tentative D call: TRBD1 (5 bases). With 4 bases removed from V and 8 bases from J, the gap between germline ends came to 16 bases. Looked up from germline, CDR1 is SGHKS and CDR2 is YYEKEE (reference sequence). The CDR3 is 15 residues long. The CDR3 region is CASSIGPRGDSPLHF. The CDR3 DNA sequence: TGTGCCAGCAGCATAGGGCCCCGAGGGGATTCACCCCTCCACTTT.

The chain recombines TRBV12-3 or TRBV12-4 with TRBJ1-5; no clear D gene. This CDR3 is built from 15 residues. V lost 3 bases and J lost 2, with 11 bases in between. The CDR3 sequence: CASSFVSGGNQPQHF. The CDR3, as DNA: TGTGCCAGCAGTTTCGTCAGCGGGGGCAATCAGCCCCAGCATTTT.

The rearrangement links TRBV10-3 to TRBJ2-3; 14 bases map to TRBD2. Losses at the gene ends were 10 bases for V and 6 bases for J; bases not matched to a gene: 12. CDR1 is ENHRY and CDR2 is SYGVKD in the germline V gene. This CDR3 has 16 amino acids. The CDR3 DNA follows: TGTGCCACCAGAACCGGGACTAGCGGGAGTCGGGATACGCAGTATTTT. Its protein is CATRTGTSGSRDTQYF.

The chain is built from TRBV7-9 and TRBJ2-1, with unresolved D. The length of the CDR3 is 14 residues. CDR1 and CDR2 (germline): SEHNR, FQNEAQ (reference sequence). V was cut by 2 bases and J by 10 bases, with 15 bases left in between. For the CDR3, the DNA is TGTGCCAGCAGCTTAACGGACGCCCTTACGGAGCAGTTCTTC. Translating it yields CASSLTDALTEQFF.

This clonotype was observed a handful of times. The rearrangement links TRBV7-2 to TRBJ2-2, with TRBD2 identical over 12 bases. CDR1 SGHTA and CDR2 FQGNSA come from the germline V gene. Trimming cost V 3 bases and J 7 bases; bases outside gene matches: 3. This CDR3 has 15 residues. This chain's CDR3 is CASSFRLAGDGELFF. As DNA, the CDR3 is TGTGCCAGCAGCTTTAGACTAGCGGGGGACGGGGAGCTGTTTTTT. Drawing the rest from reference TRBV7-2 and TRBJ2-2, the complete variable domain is GAGVSQSPSNKVTEKGKDVELRCDPISGHTALYWYRQSLGQGLEFLIYFQGNSAPDKSGLPSDRFSAERTGGSVSTLTIQRTQQEDSAVYLCASSFRLAGDGELFFGEGSRLTVL.

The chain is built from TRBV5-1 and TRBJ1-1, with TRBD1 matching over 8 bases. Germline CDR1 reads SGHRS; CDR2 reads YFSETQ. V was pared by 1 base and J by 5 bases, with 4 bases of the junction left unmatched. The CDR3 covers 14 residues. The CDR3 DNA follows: TGCGCCAGCAGCTTGACAGGGGGAGAAACTGAAGCTTTCTTT. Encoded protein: CASSLTGGETEAFF.

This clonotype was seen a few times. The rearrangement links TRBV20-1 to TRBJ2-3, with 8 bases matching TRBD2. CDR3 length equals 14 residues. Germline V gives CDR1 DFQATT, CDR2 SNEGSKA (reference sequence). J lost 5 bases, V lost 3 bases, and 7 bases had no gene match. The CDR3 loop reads CSARIAGRGDTQYF. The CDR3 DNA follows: TGCAGTGCTAGGATAGCGGGAAGAGGAGATACGCAGTATTTT.

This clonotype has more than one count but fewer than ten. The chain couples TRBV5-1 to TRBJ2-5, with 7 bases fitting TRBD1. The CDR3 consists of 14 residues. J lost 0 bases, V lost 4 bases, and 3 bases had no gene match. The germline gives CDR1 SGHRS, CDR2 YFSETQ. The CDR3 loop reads CASSPGGYQETQYF. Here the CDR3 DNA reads TGCGCCAGCAGCCCAGGGGGTTACCAAGAGACCCAGTACTTC.

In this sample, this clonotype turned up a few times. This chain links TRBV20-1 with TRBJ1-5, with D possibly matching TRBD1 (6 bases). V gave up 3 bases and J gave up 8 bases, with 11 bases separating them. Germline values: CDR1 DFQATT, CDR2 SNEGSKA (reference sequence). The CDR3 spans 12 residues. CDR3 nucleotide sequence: TGCAGTGCTAGGGGATCAGGGGAGCCCCAGCATTTT. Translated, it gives CSARGSGEPQHF.

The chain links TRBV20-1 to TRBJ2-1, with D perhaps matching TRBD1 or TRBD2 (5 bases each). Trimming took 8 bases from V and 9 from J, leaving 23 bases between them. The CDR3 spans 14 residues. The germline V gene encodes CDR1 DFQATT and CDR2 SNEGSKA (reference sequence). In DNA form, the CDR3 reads TGCAGTACTTCCCGGGGCCCCAAGAATGGTGAGCAGTTCTTC. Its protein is CSTSRGPKNGEQFF.

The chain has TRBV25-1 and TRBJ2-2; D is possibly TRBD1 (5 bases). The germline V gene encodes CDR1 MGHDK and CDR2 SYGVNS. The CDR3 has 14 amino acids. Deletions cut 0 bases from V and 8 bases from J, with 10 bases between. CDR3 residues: CASSEYDSVGELFF. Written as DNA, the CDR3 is TGTGCCAGCAGTGAATATGACAGTGTTGGGGAGCTGTTTTTT.

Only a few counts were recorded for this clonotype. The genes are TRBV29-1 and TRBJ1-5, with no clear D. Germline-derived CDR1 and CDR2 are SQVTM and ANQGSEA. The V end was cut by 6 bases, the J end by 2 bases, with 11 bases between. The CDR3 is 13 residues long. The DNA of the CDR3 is TGCAGCGTGGTACCAGGCGGCAATCAGCCCCAGCATTTT. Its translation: CSVVPGGNQPQHF.

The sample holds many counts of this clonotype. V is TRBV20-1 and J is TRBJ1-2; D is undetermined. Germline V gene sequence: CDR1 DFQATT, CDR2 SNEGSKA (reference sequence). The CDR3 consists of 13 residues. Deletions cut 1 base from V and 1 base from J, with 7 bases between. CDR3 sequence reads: CSARGRGNYGYTF. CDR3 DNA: TGCAGTGCTAGAGGCCGGGGTAACTATGGCTACACCTTC.

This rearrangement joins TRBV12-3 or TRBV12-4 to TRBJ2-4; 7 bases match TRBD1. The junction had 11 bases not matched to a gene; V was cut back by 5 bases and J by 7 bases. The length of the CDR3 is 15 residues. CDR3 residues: CASSHDSTGWNIQYF. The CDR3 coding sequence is TGTGCCAGCAGTCATGACTCGACAGGGTGGAACATTCAGTACTTC.

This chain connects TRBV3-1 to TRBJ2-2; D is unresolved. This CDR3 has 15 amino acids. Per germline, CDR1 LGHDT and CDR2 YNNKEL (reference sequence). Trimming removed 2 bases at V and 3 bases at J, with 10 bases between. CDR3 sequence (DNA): TGTGCCAGCAGCCAAAGGGCAGTACACACCGGGGAGCTGTTTTTT. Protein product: CASSQRAVHTGELFF.

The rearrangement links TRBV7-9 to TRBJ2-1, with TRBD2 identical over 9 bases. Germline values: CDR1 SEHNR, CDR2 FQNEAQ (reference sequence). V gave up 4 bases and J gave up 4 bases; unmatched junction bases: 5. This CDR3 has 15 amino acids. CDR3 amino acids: CASSSLLAGYNEQFF. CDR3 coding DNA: TGTGCCAGCAGCTCCCTCCTAGCGGGATACAATGAGCAGTTCTTC.

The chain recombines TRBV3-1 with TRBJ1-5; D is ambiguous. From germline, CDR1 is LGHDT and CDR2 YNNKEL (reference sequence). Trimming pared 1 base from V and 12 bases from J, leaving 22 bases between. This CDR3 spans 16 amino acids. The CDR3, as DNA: TGTGCCAGCAGCCAAGGAATGGGTGTCCACCACATGGTCCAGCATTTT. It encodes CASSQGMGVHHMVQHF.

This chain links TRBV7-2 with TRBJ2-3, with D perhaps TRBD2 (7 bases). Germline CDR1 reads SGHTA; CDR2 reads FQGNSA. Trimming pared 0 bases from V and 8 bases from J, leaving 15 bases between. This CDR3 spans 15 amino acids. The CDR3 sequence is CASSLAGGGPGTQYF. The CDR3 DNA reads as TGTGCCAGCAGCTTAGCGGGAGGGGGGCCCGGTACGCAGTATTTT. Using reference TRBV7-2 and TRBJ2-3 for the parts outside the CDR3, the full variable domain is GAGVSQSPSNKVTEKGKDVELRCDPISGHTALYWYRQSLGQGLEFLIYFQGNSAPDKSGLPSDRFSAERTGGSVSTLTIQRTQQEDSAVYLCASSLAGGGPGTQYFGPGTRLTVL.

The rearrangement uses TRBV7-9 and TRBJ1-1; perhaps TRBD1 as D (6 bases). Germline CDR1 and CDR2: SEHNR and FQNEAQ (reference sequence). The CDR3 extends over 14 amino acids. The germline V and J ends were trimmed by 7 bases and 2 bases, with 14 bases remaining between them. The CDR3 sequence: CASTPGGQNTEAFF. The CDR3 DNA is TGTGCCAGCACCCCTGGGGGCCAAAACACTGAAGCTTTCTTT.

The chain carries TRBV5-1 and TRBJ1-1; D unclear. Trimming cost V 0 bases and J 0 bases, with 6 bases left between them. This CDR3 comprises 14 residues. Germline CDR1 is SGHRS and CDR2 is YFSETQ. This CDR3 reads CASSLDQVNTEAFF. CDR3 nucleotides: TGCGCCAGCAGCTTGGATCAGGTGAACACTGAAGCTTTCTTT.